This T cell receptor beta chain was obtained from a study of T cells in Graves' hyperthyroidism and ophthalmopathy. This clonotype was seen ten or more times. RNA transcripts gave rise to amplified TCR beta CDR3 regions. The HTBI primer set was used in a first-round RT-PCR of the TCR CDR3. One entry per CDR3 protein, called by TCRdb with MiXCR from the multiplex PCR reads. The data hold around 280,000 distinct CDR3 sequences, with about 14% observed a single time. The CDR3 loop spans 17 amino acids. V lost 1 base to trimming and J lost 5 bases; unmatched junction nucleotides: 8. Looked up from germline, CDR1 is SNHLY and CDR2 is FYNNEI.

The specimen was blood. This chain uses TRBV2 with TRBJ2-2, with TRBD2 identical over 9 bases. The source is a woman in her thirties with Graves' hyperthyroidism that later progressed to Graves' ophthalmopathy. The CDR3 reads CASSEDAGGPLTGELFF. The CDR3 DNA is TGTGCCAGCAGTGAAGATGCGGGAGGGCCACTGACCGGGGAGCTGTTTTTT.